This T cell receptor beta chain was observed in a study of tumor and adjacent non-tumor tissue in lung cancer (dated by TCRdb to 2016 to 2019). Looking at the study overall: Patients with adenocarcinoma (roughly 12), squamous cell carcinoma (2) and small cell lung cancer (1) were included in the cohort. Ages among the approximately 15 patients ranged from about 30 to 76 years, there were 10 men and 5 women, and disease was at TNM stage I to III. In total, sequencing yielded 130,000,000 or so productive TCRbeta reads, which works out to an average of about 3.9 million reads per sample. Using bulk TCRbeta repertoires from roughly 14 lung cancer patients, the study set lung tumor tissue side by side with matched distant non-tumor lung tissue. TCRbeta CDR3 sequencing was performed on approximately 30 paired specimens, with one tumor sample and one normal lung sample collected per patient.

The germline V gene supplies CDR1 MDHEN and CDR2 SYDVKM. Measured from the cysteine to the phenylalanine, the CDR3 is 15 residues long. The read is trimmed to its CDR3 DNA, 45 bases read in frame from base 1. Trimming removed 5 bases from V and 0 bases from J, leaving 10 bases between the germline ends. RNA was isolated from bulk, unsorted tissue, and RNA quality was assessed with a NanoDrop ND-1000 and an Agilent 2100. The normal lung samples consisted of distant non-tumor tissue collected more than 3 cm from the tumor edge. All donors had newly diagnosed lung cancer, had not received prior chemotherapy, and were admitted for thoracic surgery in China between August and November 2014. Patients with previous radiotherapy or chemotherapy, or with another concurrent cancer, were excluded from the study. Pieces of surgical tissue measuring roughly 1-2.2 cm3 were kept in RNAlater solution and held at -80 degrees C until needed.

Summary of the overall study and its limitations: A significantly larger cumulative share of the repertoire was made up by the top 100 clones in normal lung than in tumor tissue. Tumor tissue showed significantly higher TCR diversity (inverse Simpson) than normal lung tissue, at roughly 430 vs 170 (P = 0.0075, Mann-Whitney U test). Neither the sequencing platform nor unique molecular identifiers are mentioned in the methods. Only roughly 14 patients were included in the cohort, and the need for larger samples and more detailed clinical data was noted by the authors. Because peripheral blood was not sequenced, blood TCRbeta repertoires in the lung cancer patients of the study were not examined. Younger patients had significantly higher TCR diversity, and higher tumor TCR diversity was associated with shorter overall and disease-free survival.

The library was generated by multiplex PCR. The sequencer was an Illumina HiSeq 2500. TCRbeta libraries were constructed through three rounds of nested PCR with primers (Table S4) according to protocols modified from ARM-PCR. Before sequencing, PCR products of 200-500 bp were excised from the gel and purified with the QIAquick gel extraction kit. Turning to the authors' computational methods: Reads were cleaned with Trimmomatic, merged with FLASH into complete CDR3 sequences, and assigned to V(D)J germline segments with MiTCR. Clonal diversity was calculated as the inverse Simpson's index using VDJtools. Productive reads were defined as in-frame sequences without a premature stop codon. The public reads were quality trimmed at Q25 with fastp and then assembled into clones with MiXCR by TCRdb, keeping productive beta chains. Identical CDR3 proteins give one entry, which carries the most common genes and DNA. The V and J calls were not made by the authors but by TCRdb's processing. The sample table shows 50,000 to 60,000 distinct CDR3 sequences, and about 70% are seen once. Together, the top ten hold around 25% of the sample.

Comments on this clonotype: No cognate antigen has been identified for it. Within one base of it there is no much larger clone, and no base qualities were kept.

The chain is assembled from TRBV28 and TRBJ1-4, with the D gene call left open. The sequenced sample consisted of distant non-tumor lung tissue. The TCR sequence derives from a woman aged 55-70 years with non-small cell lung cancer. The CDR3 region: CASSVPGATNEKLFF. The base sequence is TGTGCCAGCAGTGTTCCTGGCGCAACTAATGAAAAACTGTTTTTT. Here the CDR3 is joined to the reference TRBV28 and TRBJ1-4 genes, and the full variable domain is: DVKVTQSSRYLVKRTGEKVFLECVQDMDHENMFWYRQDPGLGLRLIYFSYDVKMKEKGDIPEGYSVSREKKERFSLILESASTNQTSMYLCASSVPGATNEKLFFGSGTQLSVL.